A selection of T cell receptor beta chains follows, all from one sample in a study of vaccination effects on CD4 cells after COVID-19. Antigens of these TCRs are unknown. The assay was immunoSEQ multiplex PCR, and TCRdb's table has in-frame clones only and misses some. The sample comprises about 24,000 clones, approximately 80% of which are singletons, and 9% to 12% rests with the top ten. The sample in question was CD4+ T cells from PBMCs cultured with HCoV-NL63 spike peptides, obtained before COVID-19 vaccination. These receptors were collected from a human donor who received a COVID-19 vaccine. Both conserved end residues are part of each CDR3. A D gene is named only where the DNA matches it firmly. Not every row has a clone size; where given, it reads once, few, many or a size class.

>TRBD2|few|TRBJ2-3|TRBV19
CASSSSGLLGDTQYF
TGTGCCAGTAGTTCTAGCGGTCTCCTCGGAGATACGCAGTATTTT
>TRBD2|-|TRBJ2-1|TRBV7-2
CASRRDYTNEQFF
TGTGCCAGCAGACGGGACTACACCAATGAGCAGTTCTTC
>-|-|TRBJ2-5|TRBV7-2
CASSFAAQGGETQYF
TGTGCCAGCAGCTTCGCGGCTCAGGGTGGAGAGACCCAGTACTTC
>TRBD1|-|TRBJ1-6|TRBV6-1
CASSEGQGSSPLHF
TGTGCCAGCAGTGAAGGACAGGGGAGTTCACCCCTCCACTTT
>-|-|TRBJ2-1|TRBV6-5
CASGSRASINEQFF
TGTGCCAGCGGATCGCGGGCCTCAATTAATGAGCAGTTCTTC
>-|-|TRBJ1-3|TRBV5-1
CASSLRAGELSGNTIYF
TGCGCCAGCAGCTTACGCGCCGGGGAACTCTCTGGAAACACCATATATTTT
>TRBD1|few|TRBJ2-7|TRBV2
CASKLTGGPYEQYF
TGTGCCAGCAAGTTAACAGGGGGGCCCTACGAGCAGTACTTC
>TRBD1|-|TRBJ2-7|TRBV5-1
CASSFWDRGDSSYEQYF
TGCGCCAGCAGCTTTTGGGACAGGGGGGATAGCTCCTACGAGCAGTACTTC
>-|-|TRBJ1-1|TRBV18
CASSPRQVVDTEAFF
TGTGCCAGCTCACCCCGACAGGTGGTGGACACTGAAGCTTTCTTT
>-|-|TRBJ2-7|TRBV9
CASSALASATYEQYF
TGTGCCAGCAGCGCCTTAGCCTCCGCCACCTACGAGCAGTACTTC
>TRBD2|-|TRBJ2-7|TRBV2
CASSGLAGEPYF
TGTGCCAGCAGTGGTCTAGCGGGAGAACCGTACTTC
>-|-|TRBJ2-7|TRBV10-3
CAISESQGAEQYF
TGTGCCATCAGTGAGTCCCAGGGAGCCGAGCAGTACTTC